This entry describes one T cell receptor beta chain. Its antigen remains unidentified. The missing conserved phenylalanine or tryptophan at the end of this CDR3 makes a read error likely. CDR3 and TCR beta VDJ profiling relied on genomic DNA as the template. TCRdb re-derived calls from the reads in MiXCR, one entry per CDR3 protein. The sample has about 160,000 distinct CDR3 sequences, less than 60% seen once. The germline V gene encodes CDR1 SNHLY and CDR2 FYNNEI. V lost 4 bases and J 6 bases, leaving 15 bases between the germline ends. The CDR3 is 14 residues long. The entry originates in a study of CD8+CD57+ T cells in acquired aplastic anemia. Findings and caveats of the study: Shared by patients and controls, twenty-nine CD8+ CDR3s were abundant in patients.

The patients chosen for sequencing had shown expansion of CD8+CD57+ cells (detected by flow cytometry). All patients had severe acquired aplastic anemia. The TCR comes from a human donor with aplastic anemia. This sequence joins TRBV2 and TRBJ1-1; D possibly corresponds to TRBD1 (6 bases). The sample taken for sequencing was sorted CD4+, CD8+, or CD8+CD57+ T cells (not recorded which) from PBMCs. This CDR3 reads CASSGGMDSSEAFL. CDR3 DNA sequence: TGTGCCAGCAGTGGAGGGATGGACAGCTCTGAAGCTTTCTTG.